This record covers a single TCR beta chain. Its antigen is undetermined. This sample stems from a study of Ad26.COV2.S vaccination and SARS-CoV-2 variants. Study summary: Enrolled in COV1001, the donor was in the Ad26.COV2.S trial arm, which received the vaccine. Ad26.COV2.S shots went into the muscle once or twice, 56 days apart.

The assay was immunoSEQ multiplex PCR, and TCRdb's table has in-frame clones only and misses some. The repertoire holds 450,000 to 550,000 clones, with approximately 92% as singletons. Treatment specified: about 20 received Ad26.COV2.S at low or high dose, single or two shots; 5 received placebo; per-sample allocation not given. All samples were drawn on day 63, counting from the first vaccine or placebo injection. Study results and caveats: Breadth and depth estimates from TCRs may understate total T cell responses.

V shed 6 bases and J shed 2 bases, with 10 bases lying between them. Germline CDR1 is LGHNA and CDR2 is YNFKEQ. The CDR3 spans 14 residues. Sequenced here: peripheral blood, sampled in a trial of Ad26.COV2.S vaccine versus placebo. The rearrangement joins TRBV4-2 to TRBJ1-4; TRBD1 might be the D (5 bases). The TCR sequence derives from a person between 18 and 59 years old who received the Ad26.COV2.S COVID-19 vaccine or a placebo. Written as DNA, the CDR3 is TGTGCCAGCAGAGCGACAGTTACTAATGAAAAACTGTTTTTT. This gives the protein CASRATVTNEKLFF.